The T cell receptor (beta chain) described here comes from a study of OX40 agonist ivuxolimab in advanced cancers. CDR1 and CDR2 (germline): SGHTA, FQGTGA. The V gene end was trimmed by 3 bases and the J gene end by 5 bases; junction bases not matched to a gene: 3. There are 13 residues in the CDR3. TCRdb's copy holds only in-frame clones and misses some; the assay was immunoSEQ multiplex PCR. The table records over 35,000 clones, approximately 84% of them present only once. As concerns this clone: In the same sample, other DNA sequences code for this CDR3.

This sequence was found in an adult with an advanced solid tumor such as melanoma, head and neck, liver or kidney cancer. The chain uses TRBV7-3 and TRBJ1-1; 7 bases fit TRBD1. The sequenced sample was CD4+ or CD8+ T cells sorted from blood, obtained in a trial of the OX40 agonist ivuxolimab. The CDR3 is CASSFQGGTEAFF. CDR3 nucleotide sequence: TGTGCCAGCAGCTTTCAGGGGGGGACTGAAGCTTTCTTT.